The source of this T cell receptor (beta chain) is a study of cytomegalovirus exposure and HLA in healthy donors. As to this clone: Antigen unknown.

The PCR contained 60 Vbeta and 13 Jbeta primers. The method was immunoSEQ multiplex PCR; TCRdb's version includes in-frame clones alone and lacks a portion of them. Of about 130,000 clones listed, 79% are singletons. The study, taken as a whole, reports: Sequences of the TCR beta chain were said to predict the HLA-A and HLA-B alleles of most subjects accurately. Within an earlier analysis, most TCR beta V segments proved productive either about 90% or about 30% of the time. A later analysis linked a missense variant in DCLRE1C to the trimming of TCR beta V and J genes. Accounts indicate the classifier identified cytomegalovirus status with strong specificity and sensitivity.

The germline V gene encodes CDR1 SGHTS and CDR2 YDEGEE. With 4 bases clipped from V and 1 base from J, the junction kept 6 bases outside the gene matches. The CDR3 spans 18 residues. The sequence derives from a man in his forties in good health and CMV-seropositive. The gene calls are TRBV5-8 and TRBJ2-2; TRBD2 matches at 14 bases. What was sequenced was PBMCs. The CDR3 DNA sequence: TGTGCCAGCAGCCAGGGACTAGCGGGAGTATTGAACACCGGGGAGCTGTTTTTT. It specifies CASSQGLAGVLNTGELFF.